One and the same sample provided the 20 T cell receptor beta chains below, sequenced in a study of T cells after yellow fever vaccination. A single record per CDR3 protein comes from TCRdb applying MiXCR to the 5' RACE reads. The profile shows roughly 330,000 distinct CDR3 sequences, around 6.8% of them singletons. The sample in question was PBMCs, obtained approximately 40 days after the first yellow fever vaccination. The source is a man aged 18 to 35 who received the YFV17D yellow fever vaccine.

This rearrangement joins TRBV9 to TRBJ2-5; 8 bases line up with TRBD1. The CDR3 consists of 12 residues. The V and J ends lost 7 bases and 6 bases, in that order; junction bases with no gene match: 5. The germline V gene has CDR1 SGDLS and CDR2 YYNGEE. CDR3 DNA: TGTGCCAGCGGACAGGGTCAGCAGACCCAGTACTTC. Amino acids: CASGQGQQTQYF.

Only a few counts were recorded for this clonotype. As DNA, the CDR3 is TGCGCCAGCAGCTGGATGGGGGGCGAAAAGACCCAGTACTTC. Its protein is CASSWMGGEKTQYF. The rearrangement joins TRBV5-1 to TRBJ2-5; D is perhaps TRBD1 or TRBD2 (6 bases each). Trimming left V 3 bases short and J 6 bases short, with 15 bases between. Germline CDR1 reads SGHRS; CDR2 reads YFSETQ. The CDR3 loop spans 14 amino acids.

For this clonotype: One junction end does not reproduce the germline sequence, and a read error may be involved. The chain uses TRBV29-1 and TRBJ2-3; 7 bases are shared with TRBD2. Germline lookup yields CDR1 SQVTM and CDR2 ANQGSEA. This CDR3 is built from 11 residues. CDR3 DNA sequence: TGTTCTAGCGGTTACACAGATACGCAGTATTTT. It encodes CSSGYTDTQYF.

CDR3 DNA sequence: TGCGCCAGCAGTGAGTATCGACAGGGCCCTCAGCCCCAGCATTTT. This codes for CASSEYRQGPQPQHF. The chain employs TRBV10-1 and TRBJ1-5, with 7 bases that match TRBD1. The CDR3 spans 15 residues. V trimming: 1 base; J trimming: 6 bases; junction bases outside the gene matches: 6. Germline-derived CDR1 and CDR2 are WNHNN and SYGVQD (reference sequence).

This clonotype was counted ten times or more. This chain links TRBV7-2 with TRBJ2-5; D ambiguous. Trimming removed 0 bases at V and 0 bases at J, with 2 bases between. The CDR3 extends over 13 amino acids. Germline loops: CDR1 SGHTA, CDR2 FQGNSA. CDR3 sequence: CASSLANQETQYF. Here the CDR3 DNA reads TGTGCCAGCAGCTTAGCGAACCAAGAGACCCAGTACTTC. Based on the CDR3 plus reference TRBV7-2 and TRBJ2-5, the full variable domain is GAGVSQSPSNKVTEKGKDVELRCDPISGHTALYWYRQSLGQGLEFLIYFQGNSAPDKSGLPSDRFSAERTGGSVSTLTIQRTQQEDSAVYLCASSLANQETQYFGPGTRLLVL.

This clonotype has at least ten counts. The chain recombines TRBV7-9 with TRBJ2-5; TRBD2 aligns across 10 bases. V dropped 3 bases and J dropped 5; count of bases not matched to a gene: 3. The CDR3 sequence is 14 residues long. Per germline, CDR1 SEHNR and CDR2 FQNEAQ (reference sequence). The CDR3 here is CASSLLAGDETQYF. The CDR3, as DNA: TGTGCCAGCAGCTTGCTAGCGGGGGACGAGACCCAGTACTTC.

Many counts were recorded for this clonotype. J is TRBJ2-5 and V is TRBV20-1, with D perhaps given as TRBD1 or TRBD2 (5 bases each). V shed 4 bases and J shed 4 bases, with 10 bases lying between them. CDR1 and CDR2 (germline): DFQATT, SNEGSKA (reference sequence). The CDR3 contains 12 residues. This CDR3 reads CSATEGLETQYF. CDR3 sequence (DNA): TGCAGTGCTACAGAGGGGCTAGAGACCCAGTACTTC.

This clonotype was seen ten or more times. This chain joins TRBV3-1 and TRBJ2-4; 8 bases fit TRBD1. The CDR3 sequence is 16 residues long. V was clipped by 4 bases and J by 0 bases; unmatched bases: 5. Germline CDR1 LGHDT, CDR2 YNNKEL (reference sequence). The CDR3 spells CASSPRQGSAKNIQYF. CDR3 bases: TGTGCCAGCAGCCCGAGACAGGGGTCAGCCAAAAACATTCAGTACTTC.

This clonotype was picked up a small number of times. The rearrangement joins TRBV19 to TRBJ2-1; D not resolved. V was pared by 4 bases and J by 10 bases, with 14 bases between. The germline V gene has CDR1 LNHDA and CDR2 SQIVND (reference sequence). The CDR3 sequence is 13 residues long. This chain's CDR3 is CASSTLGSVEQFF. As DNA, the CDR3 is TGTGCCAGTAGTACCCTCGGTAGTGTAGAGCAGTTCTTC.

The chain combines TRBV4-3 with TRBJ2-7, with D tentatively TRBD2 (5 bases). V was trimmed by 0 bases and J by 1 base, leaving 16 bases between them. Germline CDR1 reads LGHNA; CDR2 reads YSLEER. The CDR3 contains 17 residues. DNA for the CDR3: TGCGCCAGCAGCCAAGAATCTCGGGCGAGAGGGTCCTACGAGCAGTACTTC. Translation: CASSQESRARGSYEQYF.

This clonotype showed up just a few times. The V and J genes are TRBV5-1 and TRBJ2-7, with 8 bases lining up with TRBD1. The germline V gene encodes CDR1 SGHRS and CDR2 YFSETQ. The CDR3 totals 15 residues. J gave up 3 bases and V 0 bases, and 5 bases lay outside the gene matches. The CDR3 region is CASSLALTGVYEQYF. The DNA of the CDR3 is TGCGCCAGCAGCTTGGCACTGACAGGGGTCTACGAGCAGTACTTC.

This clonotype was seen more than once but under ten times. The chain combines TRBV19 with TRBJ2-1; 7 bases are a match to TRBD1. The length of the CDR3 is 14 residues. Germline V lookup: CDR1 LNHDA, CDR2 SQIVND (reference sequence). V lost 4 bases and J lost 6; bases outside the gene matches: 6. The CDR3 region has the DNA TGTGCCAGTAGTACCCGACAGGGTACCAATGAGCAGTTCTTC. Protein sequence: CASSTRQGTNEQFF. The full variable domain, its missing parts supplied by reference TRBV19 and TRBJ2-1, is DGGITQSPKYLFRKEGQNVTLSCEQNLNHDAMYWYRQDPGQGLRLIYYSQIVNDFQKGDIAEGYSVSREKKESFPLTVTSAQKNPTAFYLCASSTRQGTNEQFFGPGTRLTVL.

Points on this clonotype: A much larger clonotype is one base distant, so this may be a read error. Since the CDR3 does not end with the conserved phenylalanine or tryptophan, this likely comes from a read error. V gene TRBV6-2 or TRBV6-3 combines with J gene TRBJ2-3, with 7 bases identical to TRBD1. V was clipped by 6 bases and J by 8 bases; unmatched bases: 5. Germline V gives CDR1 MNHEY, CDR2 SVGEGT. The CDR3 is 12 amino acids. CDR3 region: CASSRTGATQYS. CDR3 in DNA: TGTGCCAGCAGCCGGACAGGCGCTACGCAGTATTCT.

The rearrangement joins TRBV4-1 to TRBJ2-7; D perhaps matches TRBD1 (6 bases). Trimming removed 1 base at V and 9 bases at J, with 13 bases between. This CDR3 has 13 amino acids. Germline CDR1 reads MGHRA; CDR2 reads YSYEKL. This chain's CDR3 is CASSQVPGERQYV. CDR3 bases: TGCGCCAGCAGCCAAGTTCCAGGGGAGCGGCAGTACGTC.

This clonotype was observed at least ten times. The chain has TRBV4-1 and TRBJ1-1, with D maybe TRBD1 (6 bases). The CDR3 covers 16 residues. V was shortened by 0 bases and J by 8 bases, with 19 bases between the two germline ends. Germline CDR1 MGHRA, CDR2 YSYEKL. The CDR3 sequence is CASSQERRGAPREAFF. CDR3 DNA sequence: TGCGCCAGCAGCCAAGAGCGACGGGGGGCCCCACGGGAAGCTTTCTTT.

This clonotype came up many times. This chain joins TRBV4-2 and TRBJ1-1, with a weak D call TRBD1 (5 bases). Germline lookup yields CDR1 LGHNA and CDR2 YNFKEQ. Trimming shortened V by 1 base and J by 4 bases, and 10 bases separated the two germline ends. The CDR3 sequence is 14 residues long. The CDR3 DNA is TGTGCCAGCAGCCAAGTTTTGACAGTCACTGAAGCTTTCTTT. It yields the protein CASSQVLTVTEAFF.

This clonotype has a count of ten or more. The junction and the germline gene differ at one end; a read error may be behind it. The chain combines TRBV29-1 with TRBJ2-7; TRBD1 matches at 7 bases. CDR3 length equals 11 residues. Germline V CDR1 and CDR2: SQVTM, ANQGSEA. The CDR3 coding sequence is TGCAGCGTTGAAGATGGGGACAGCGCCGACTTC. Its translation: CSVEDGDSADF.

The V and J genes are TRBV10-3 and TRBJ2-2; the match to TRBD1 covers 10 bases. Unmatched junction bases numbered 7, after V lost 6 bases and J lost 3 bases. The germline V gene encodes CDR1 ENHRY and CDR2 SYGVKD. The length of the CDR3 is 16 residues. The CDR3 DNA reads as TGTGCCATCAGAAGACAGGGGGCGCGGGACACCGGGGAGCTGTTTTTT. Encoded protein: CAIRRQGARDTGELFF.

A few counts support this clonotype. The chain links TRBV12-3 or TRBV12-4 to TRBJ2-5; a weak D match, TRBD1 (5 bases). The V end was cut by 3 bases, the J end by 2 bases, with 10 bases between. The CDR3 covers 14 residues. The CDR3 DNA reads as TGTGCCAGCAGTTTTAGGGGCGGACAAGAGACCCAGTACTTC. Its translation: CASSFRGGQETQYF.

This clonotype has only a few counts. CDR3 region: CASSLGAGGYEQFF. CDR3 coding DNA: TGTGCCAGCAGTTTAGGGGCAGGGGGCTATGAGCAGTTCTTC. V and J are TRBV12-3 or TRBV12-4 and TRBJ2-1; 8 positions match TRBD1. V trimming: 1 base; J trimming: 8 bases; junction bases outside the gene matches: 4. CDR3 length: 14 amino acids.